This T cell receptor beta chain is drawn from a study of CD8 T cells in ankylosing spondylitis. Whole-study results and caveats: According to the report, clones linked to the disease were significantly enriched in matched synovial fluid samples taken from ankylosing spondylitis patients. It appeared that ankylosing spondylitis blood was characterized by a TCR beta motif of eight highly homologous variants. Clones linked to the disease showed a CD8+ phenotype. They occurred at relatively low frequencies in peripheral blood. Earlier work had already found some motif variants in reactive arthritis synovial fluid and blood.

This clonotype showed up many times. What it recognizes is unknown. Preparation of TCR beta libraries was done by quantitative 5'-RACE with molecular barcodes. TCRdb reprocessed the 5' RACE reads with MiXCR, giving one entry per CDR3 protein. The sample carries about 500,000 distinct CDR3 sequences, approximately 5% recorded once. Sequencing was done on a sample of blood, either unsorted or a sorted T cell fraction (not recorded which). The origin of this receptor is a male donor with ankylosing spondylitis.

The DNA for the CDR3 is TGCGCCAGCAGCTTGGCCGGGACAGTGGGCCTAAGCGAAAAACTGTTTTTT. The encoded protein is CASSLAGTVGLSEKLFF. The chain couples TRBV5-1 to TRBJ1-4, with 7 positions matching TRBD1. Looked up from germline, CDR1 is SGHRS and CDR2 is YFSETQ. The CDR3 runs to 17 residues. The junction had 13 bases not matched to a gene; V was cut back by 0 bases and J by 8 bases. Complete variable domain (other parts from reference TRBV5-1 and TRBJ1-4): KAGVTQTPRYLIKTRGQQVTLSCSPISGHRSVSWYQQTPGQGLQFLFEYFSETQRNKGNFPGRFSGRQFSNSRSEMNVSTLELGDSALYLCASSLAGTVGLSEKLFFGSGTQLSVL.